Listed below are T cell receptor beta chains from one sample, sequenced in a study of shared clonotypes between healthy human individuals. TCRdb's table, derived via immunoSEQ multiplex PCR, lists solely in-frame clones and lacks some. The sample includes 450,000 to 500,000 clones, 81% seen only once; the top ten take about 12%. Source material: PBMCs. The receptors shown here come from a woman aged 40 to 50 in good health. Some clones in this sample may be carry-over from other donors' samples. Both conserved end residues are part of each CDR3. The D gene is left open where the match is weak. Not all rows give a size; the values are once, few, many and, for expanded clones, a class.

length	size	J	D	V	DNA	CDR3
13	.	TRBJ2-7	.	TRBV27	TGTGCCAGCAGTTTCGACAGAAACTACGAGCAGTACTTC	CASSFDRNYEQYF
14	.	TRBJ2-2	TRBD2	TRBV30	TGTGCTACTAGGGCGGGAGGGGACACCGGGGAGCTGTTTTTT	CATRAGGDTGELFF
16	once	TRBJ1-2	TRBD1	TRBV7-2	TGTGCCAGCAGCTCCCTGCCGGGGGGACAGGGCGGCGGCTACACCTTC	CASSSLPGGQGGGYTF
14	.	TRBJ1-5	.	TRBV10-3	TGTGCCATCAGTGAGGACACAGGTATTCAGCCCCAGCATTTT	CAISEDTGIQPQHF
15	once	TRBJ2-1	.	TRBV12-5	TGTGCTAGTGGTTTGTACGGGGGCTATTACAATGAGCAGTTCTTC	CASGLYGGYYNEQFF
17	.	TRBJ1-2	TRBD1	TRBV9	TGTGCCAGCAGCGTGAACGACAGGGGGCACCTCAACTATGGCTACACCTTC	CASSVNDRGHLNYGYTF
15	.	TRBJ2-7	TRBD2	TRBV4-2	TGTGCCAGCAGCCAAGTAGCGGGAGTAGTCTACGAGCAGTACTTC	CASSQVAGVVYEQYF
14	few	TRBJ1-5	TRBD1	TRBV19	TGTGCCAGTAAGGGGACAGTTAGCAATCAGCCCCAGCATTTT	CASKGTVSNQPQHF
20	.	TRBJ2-7	TRBD2	TRBV27	TGTGCCAGCAGTTTATCAAACCAACCGGGACTAGCGGGGAGCGTTCGGGAGCAGTACTTC	CASSLSNQPGLAGSVREQYF
14	.	TRBJ1-5	TRBD1	TRBV28	TGTGCCAGCACCAGGGGGGGGCTGAATCAGCCCCAGCATTTT	CASTRGGLNQPQHF
13	.	TRBJ1-3	.	TRBV5-6	TGTGCCAGCAGCCGCGGGAGTAGGAACACCATATATTTT	CASSRGSRNTIYF
13	few	TRBJ2-1	TRBD2	TRBV7-3	TGTGCCAGCAGCTCCGGACTAGGGAATGAGCAGTTCTTC	CASSSGLGNEQFF
15	.	TRBJ2-3	.	TRBV6-4	TGTGCCAGCAGTGAGGGGGCTTCTAGCACAGATACGCAGTATTTT	CASSEGASSTDTQYF
16	.	TRBJ1-1	.	TRBV7-2	TGTGCCAGCAGCCATTACAGGGACCAGATGAACACTGAAGCTTTCTTT	CASSHYRDQMNTEAFF
16	.	TRBJ2-3	TRBD2	TRBV18	TGTGCCAGCTCACCCCCCGGGACTAGTCGTCCAGATACGCAGTATTTT	CASSPPGTSRPDTQYF
15	.	TRBJ2-7	TRBD2	TRBV5-4	TGTGCCAGCAGCCGAAGCGGGAGTCGGTCCTACGAGCAGTACTTC	CASSRSGSRSYEQYF
16	.	TRBJ1-2	.	TRBV27	TGTGCCAGCAGTTTATCGAGGGCAGCTGCTAACTATGGCTACACCTTC	CASSLSRAAANYGYTF
16	.	TRBJ1-2	TRBD1	TRBV27	TGTGCCAGCAGTCACGGGAGGACAGGCGGCGCCTATGGCTACACCTTC	CASSHGRTGGAYGYTF
13	.	TRBJ2-1	TRBD1	TRBV30	TGTGCCTGGACCCGGGACAGGGTTAGGGAGCAGTTCTTC	CAWTRDRVREQFF
16	.	TRBJ2-7	TRBD2	TRBV2	TGTGCCAGACGGAGAGTTACTAGCGGGAGTATCGGCGAGCAGTACTTC	CARRRVTSGSIGEQYF
13	.	TRBJ2-7	TRBD2	TRBV10-1	TGCGCCAGCCGGCCTAGCGGGAGTTACGAGCAGTACTTC	CASRPSGSYEQYF
14	many	TRBJ1-2	TRBD1	TRBV19	TGTGCCAGTAGTATAGTTGGACAGGTCTATGGCTACACCTTC	CASSIVGQVYGYTF
14	.	TRBJ1-1	.	TRBV10-2	TGCGCCAGCAGTGAGTCGTTAGGGAACACTGAAGCTTTCTTT	CASSESLGNTEAFF